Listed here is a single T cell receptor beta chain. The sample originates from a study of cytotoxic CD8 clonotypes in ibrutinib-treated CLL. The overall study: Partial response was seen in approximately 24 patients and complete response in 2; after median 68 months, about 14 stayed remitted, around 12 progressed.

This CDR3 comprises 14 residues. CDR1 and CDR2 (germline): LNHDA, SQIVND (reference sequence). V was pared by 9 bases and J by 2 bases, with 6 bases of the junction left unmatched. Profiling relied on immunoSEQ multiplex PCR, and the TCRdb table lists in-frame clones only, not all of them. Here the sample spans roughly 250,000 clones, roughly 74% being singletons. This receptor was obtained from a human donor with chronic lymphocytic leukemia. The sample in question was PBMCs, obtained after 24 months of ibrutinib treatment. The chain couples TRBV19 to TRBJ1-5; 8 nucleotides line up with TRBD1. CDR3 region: CASRGQGGNQPQHF. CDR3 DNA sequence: TGTGCCAGCAGGGGGCAGGGTGGCAATCAGCCCCAGCATTTT.